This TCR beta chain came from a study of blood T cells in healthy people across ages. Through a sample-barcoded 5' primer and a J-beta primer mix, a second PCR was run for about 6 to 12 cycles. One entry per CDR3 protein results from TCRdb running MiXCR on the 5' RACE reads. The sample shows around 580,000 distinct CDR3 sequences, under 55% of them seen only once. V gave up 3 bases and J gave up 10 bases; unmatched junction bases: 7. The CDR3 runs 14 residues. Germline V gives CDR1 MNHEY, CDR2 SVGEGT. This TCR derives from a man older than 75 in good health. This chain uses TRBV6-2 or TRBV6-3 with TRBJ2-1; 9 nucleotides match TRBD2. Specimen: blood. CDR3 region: CASSYSGGPREQFF. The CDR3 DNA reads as TGTGCCAGCAGTTATAGCGGGGGCCCCAGGGAGCAGTTCTTC.